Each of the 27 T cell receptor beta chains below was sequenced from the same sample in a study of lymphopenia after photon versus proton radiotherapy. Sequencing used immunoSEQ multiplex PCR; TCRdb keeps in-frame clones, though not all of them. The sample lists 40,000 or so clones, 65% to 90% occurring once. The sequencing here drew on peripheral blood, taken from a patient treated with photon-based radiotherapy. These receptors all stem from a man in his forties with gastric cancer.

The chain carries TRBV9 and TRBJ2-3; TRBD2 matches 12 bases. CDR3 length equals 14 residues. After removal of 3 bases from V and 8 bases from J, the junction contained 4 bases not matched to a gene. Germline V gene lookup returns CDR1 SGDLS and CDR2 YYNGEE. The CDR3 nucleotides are TGTGCCAGCAGCGCCTCGGGACTAGCGGGTACGCAGTATTTT. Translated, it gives CASSASGLAGTQYF.

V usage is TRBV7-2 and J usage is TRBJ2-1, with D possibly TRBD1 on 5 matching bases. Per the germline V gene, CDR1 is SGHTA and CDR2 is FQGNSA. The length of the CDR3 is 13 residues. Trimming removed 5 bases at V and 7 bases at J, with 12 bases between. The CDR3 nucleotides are TGTGCCAGCAGCCGACAGCGCGCGAATGAGCAGTTCTTC. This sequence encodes CASSRQRANEQFF. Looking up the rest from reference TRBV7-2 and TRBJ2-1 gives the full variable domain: GAGVSQSPSNKVTEKGKDVELRCDPISGHTALYWYRQSLGQGLEFLIYFQGNSAPDKSGLPSDRFSAERTGGSVSTLTIQRTQQEDSAVYLCASSRQRANEQFFGPGTRLTVL.

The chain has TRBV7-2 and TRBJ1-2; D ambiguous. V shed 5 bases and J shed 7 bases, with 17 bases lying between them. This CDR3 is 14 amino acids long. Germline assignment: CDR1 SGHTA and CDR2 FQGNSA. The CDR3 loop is CASSTVRGLGGYTF. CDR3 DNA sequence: TGTGCCAGCAGCACTGTGCGGGGTCTCGGTGGCTACACCTTC.

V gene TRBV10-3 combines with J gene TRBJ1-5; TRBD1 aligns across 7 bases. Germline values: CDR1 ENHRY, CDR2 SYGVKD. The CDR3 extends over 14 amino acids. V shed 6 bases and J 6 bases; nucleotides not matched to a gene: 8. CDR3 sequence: CAIRGGQTGQPQHF. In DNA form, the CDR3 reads TGTGCCATCAGGGGGGGACAGACAGGTCAGCCCCAGCATTTT.

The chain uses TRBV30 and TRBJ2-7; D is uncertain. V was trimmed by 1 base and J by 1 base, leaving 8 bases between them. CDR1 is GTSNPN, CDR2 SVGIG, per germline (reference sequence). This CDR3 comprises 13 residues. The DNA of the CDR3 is TGTGCCTGGAGTGAGGGTTCGTCCTACGAGCAGTACTTC. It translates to CAWSEGSSYEQYF. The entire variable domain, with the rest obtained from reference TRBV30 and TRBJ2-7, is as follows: SQTIHQWPATLVQPVGSPLSLECTVEGTSNPNLYWYRQAAGRGLQLLFYSVGIGQISSEVPQNLSASRPQDRQFILSSKKLLLSDSGFYLCAWSEGSSYEQYFGPGTRLTVT.

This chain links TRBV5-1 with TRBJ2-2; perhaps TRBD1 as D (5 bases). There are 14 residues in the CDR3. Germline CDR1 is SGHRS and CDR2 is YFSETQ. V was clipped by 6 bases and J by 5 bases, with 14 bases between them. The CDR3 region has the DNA TGCGCCAGCACTCCCTTCGACAGTACCGGGGAGCTGTTTTTT. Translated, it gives CASTPFDSTGELFF.

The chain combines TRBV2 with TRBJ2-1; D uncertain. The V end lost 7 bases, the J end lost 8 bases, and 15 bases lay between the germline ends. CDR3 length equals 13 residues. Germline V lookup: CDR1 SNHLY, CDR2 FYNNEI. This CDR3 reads CASTWTQRDEQFF. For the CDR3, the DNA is TGTGCCAGCACTTGGACCCAACGGGATGAGCAGTTCTTC. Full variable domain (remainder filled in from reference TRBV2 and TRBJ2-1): EPEVTQTPSHQVTQMGQEVILRCVPISNHLYFYWYRQILGQKVEFLVSFYNNEISEKSEIFDDQFSVERPDGSNFTLKIRSTKLEDSAMYFCASTWTQRDEQFFGPGTRLTVL.

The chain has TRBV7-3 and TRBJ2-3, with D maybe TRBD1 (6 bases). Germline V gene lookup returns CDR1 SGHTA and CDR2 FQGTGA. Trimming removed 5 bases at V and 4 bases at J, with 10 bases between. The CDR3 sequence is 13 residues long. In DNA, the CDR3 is TGTGCCAGCAGCCAGGGGTGGGCAGATACGCAGTATTTT. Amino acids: CASSQGWADTQYF.

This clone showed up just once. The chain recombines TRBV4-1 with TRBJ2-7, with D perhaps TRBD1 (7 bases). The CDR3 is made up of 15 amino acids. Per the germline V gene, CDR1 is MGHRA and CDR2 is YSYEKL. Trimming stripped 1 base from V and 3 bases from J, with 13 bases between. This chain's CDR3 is CASSQAGGGLYEQYF. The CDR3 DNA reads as TGCGCCAGCAGCCAAGCAGGGGGAGGACTCTACGAGCAGTACTTC.

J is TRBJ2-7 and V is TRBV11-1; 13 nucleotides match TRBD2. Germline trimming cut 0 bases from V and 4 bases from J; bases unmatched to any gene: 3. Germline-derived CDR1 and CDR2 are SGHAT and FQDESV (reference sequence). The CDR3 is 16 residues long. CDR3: CASSLAGTSGNYEQYF. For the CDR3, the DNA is TGTGCCAGCAGCTTAGCGGGGACTAGCGGGAATTACGAGCAGTACTTC.

The CDR3 region has the DNA TGTGCCAGCAGCTTAAGGTCCCTTAGGCCCACAGATACGCAGTATTTT. This translates into CASSLRSLRPTDTQYF. The gene calls are TRBV7-6 and TRBJ2-3; no definite D call. V lost 2 bases to trimming and J lost 2 bases, with 14 bases between them. The CDR3 runs to 16 residues. Germline V CDR1 and CDR2: SGHVS, FNYEAQ.

CDR3 sequence (DNA): TGTGCCAGCAGTGGGGTGATTCCTTGGGGGGATCAGCCCCAGCATTTT. Translating it yields CASSGVIPWGDQPQHF. The chain couples TRBV6-1 to TRBJ1-5, with D perhaps TRBD1 (5 bases). The germline CDR1 and CDR2 sequences are MNHNS and SASEGT. The V and J ends lost 4 bases and 5 bases respectively, with 18 bases between them. The CDR3 sequence is 16 residues long.

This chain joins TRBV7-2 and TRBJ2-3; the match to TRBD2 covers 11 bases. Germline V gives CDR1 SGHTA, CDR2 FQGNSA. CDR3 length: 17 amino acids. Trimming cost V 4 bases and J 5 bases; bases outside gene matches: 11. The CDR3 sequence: CASSSGLSGGAIDTQYF. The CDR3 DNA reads TGTGCCAGCAGCTCCGGCCTTAGCGGGGGGGCAATAGATACGCAGTATTTT.

CDR3 amino acids: CASSRQDIMFFSGNTIYF. Written as DNA, the CDR3 is TGTGCCAGCTCACGGCAGGACATAATGTTCTTCTCTGGAAACACCATATATTTT. The gene calls are TRBV18 and TRBJ1-3, with D perhaps TRBD1 (5 bases). V dropped 4 bases and J dropped 0 bases, with 19 bases sitting between them. The germline CDR1 and CDR2 sequences are KGHSH and LQKENI. The CDR3 is made up of 18 amino acids. Drawing the rest from reference TRBV18 and TRBJ1-3, the complete variable domain is NAGVMQNPRHLVRRRGQEARLRCSPMKGHSHVYWYRQLPEEGLKFMVYLQKENIIDESGMPKERFSAEFPKEGPSILRIQQVVRGDSAAYFCASSRQDIMFFSGNTIYFGEGSWLTVV.

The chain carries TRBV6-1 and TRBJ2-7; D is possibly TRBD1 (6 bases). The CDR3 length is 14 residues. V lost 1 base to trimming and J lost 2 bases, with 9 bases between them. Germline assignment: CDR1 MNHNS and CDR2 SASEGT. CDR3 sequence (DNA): TGTGCCAGCAGTGAAGTCAGGGGCGCCTACGAGCAGTACTTC. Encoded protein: CASSEVRGAYEQYF.

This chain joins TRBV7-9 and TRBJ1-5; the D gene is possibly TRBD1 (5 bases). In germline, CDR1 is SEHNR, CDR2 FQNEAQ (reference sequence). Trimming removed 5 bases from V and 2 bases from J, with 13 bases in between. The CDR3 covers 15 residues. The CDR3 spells CASSRGTAGNQPQHF. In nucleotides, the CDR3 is TGTGCCAGCAGCCGAGGGACCGCTGGCAATCAGCCCCAGCATTTT.

CDR3 nucleotide sequence: TGTGCCAGCAGCTTAGCGGCATCTTCCAATCAGCCCCAGCATTTT. It translates to CASSLAASSNQPQHF. The J gene is TRBJ1-5, the V gene TRBV7-2; D gene unclear. V was cut by 0 bases and J by 3 bases, with 9 bases left in between. Per the germline V gene, CDR1 is SGHTA and CDR2 is FQGNSA. This CDR3 spans 15 amino acids.

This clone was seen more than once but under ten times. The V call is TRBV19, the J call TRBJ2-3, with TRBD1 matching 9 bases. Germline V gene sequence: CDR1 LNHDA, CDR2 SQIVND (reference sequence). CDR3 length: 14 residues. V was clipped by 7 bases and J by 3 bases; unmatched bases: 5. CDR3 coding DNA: TGTGCCAGTAAGGCGGGGACAGGGACAGATACGCAGTATTTT. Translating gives CASKAGTGTDTQYF.

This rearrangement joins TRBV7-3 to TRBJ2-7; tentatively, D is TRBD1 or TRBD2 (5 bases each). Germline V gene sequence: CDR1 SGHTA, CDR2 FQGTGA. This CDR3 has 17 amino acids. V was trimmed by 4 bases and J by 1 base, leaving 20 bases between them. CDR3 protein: CASSSLEGPTGSYEQYF. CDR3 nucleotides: TGTGCCAGCAGCTCGCTTGAGGGGCCCACGGGTTCCTACGAGCAGTACTTC.

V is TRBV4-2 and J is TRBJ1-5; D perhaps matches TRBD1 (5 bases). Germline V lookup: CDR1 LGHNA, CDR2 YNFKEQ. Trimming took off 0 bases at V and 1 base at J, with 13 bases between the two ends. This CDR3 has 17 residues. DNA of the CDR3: TGTGCCAGCAGCCAAGAGGTGGGCAGGGCCAGCAATCAGCCCCAGCATTTT. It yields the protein CASSQEVGRASNQPQHF.

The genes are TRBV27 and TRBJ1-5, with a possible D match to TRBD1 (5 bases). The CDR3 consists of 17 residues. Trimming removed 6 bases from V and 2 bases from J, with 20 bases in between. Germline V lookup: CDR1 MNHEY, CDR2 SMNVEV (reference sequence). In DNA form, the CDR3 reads TGTGCCAGCAGCCTGACCGCAGTCCTAGGGGGCAATCAGCCCCAGCATTTT. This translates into CASSLTAVLGGNQPQHF.

Here the CDR3 DNA reads TGTGCCAGTACCCCCTACCCAGGGAACAGGGGGCAATATGGAACATCTGAAGCTTTCTTT. Protein product: CASTPYPGNRGQYGTSEAFF. V and J are TRBV19 and TRBJ1-1, with 9 positions matching TRBD1. V dropped 7 bases and J dropped 6; count of bases not matched to a gene: 27. The germline V gene has CDR1 LNHDA and CDR2 SQIVND (reference sequence). The CDR3 has 20 amino acids.

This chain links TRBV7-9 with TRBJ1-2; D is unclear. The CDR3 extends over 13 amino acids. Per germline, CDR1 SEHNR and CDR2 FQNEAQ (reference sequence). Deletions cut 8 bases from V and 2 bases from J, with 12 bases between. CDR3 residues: CASAHTDNYGYTF. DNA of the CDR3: TGTGCCAGCGCCCATACAGACAACTATGGCTACACCTTC.

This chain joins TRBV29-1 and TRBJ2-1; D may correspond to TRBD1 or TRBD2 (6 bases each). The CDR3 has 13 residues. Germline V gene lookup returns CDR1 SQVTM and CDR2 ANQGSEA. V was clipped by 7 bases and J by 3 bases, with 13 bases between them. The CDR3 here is CSGWGADYNEQFF. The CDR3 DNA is TGCAGCGGGTGGGGGGCAGACTACAATGAGCAGTTCTTC.

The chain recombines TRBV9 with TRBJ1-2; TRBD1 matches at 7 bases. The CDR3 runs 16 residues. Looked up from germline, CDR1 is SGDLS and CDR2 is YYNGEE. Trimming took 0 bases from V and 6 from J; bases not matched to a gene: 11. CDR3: CASSVVPDRVVDGYTF. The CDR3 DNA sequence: TGTGCCAGCAGCGTAGTTCCAGACAGGGTAGTAGATGGCTACACCTTC.

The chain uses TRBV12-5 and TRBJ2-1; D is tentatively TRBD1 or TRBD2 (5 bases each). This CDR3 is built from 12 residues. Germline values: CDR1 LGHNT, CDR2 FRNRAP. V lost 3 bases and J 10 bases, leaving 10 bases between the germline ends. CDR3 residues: CASGFEGYEQFF. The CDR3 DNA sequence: TGTGCTAGTGGTTTTGAGGGGTACGAGCAGTTCTTC.

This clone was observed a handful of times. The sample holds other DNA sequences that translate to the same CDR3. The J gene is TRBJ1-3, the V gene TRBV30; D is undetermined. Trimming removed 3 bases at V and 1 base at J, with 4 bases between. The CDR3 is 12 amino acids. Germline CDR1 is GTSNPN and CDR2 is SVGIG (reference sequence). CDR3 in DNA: TGTGCCTGGAGGGGGTCTGGAAACACCATATATTTT. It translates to CAWRGSGNTIYF.